This T cell receptor beta chain is drawn from a study of T cells in Graves' hyperthyroidism and ophthalmopathy. Study-wide results and limits: Expanded thyroid clonotypes (above 0.001) were mostly also found in blood. Ophthalmopathy onset followed model prediction by a median approximately six months.

About this clonotype itself: Its matching antigen is unknown.

The CDR3 is 14 amino acids. Germline V lookup: CDR1 WNHNN, CDR2 SYGVQD (reference sequence). V lost 4 bases and J 4 bases, leaving 12 bases between the germline ends. Clinical symptoms, serum thyroxine, TRAb, thyroid ultrasound and orbital computed tomography informed diagnoses. The blood sample predates any ophthalmopathy symptoms, coming from first hyperthyroidism diagnosis. Template material for amplifying TCR beta CDR3 regions consisted of RNA transcripts. The study used the HTBI primer set for a first-round RT-PCR of the TCR CDR3. TCRdb analysed the multiplex PCR reads with MiXCR anew, one entry per CDR3 protein. The sample holds about 770,000 distinct CDR3 sequences, roughly a sixth seen once.

Sequencing was carried out using blood. This clonotype was obtained from a woman between 50 and 59 years old with Graves' hyperthyroidism that later progressed to Graves' ophthalmopathy. This sequence joins TRBV10-1 and TRBJ2-3, with D tentatively TRBD1 or TRBD2 (6 bases each). CDR3 in amino acids: CASSGPRGADTQYF. The CDR3 bases are TGCGCCAGCAGTGGACCTAGGGGGGCAGATACGCAGTATTTT.